A single sample gave rise to the 8 T cell receptor beta chains below, sequenced in a study of regulatory T cells (dated by TCRdb to the late 2010s). Library method: the immunoSEQ multiplex PCR assay. For the multiplex PCR, 52 forward TRBV primers and 13 reverse TRBJ primers were used, and amplification bias was corrected with both assay-based and computational methods. This is the immuneACCESS table as TCRdb keeps it, with only in-frame sequences that have V and J called. A part of the clones is gone; compared with another copy, unresolved V genes explain less than half, and the rest is unexplained. Counted in this sample were more than 15,000 clones; more than 85% of them appeared once. Jointly, the top ten make up 32% of the sample. Sequenced: CD8+ T cells sorted from blood. These receptors came from a person aged 18-29 years with CD3G deficiency.

The chain recombines TRBV2 with TRBJ1-3; no definite D call. The V gene's germline CDR1 is SNHLY and CDR2 FYNNEI. The CDR3 contains 17 residues. V was cut by 2 bases and J by 4 bases, with 18 bases left in between. In nucleotides, the CDR3 is TGTGCCAGCAGTGAATGGCAACAACAAACGGGAGGAAACACCATATATTTT. It specifies CASSEWQQQTGGNTIYF.

CDR3 amino acids: CASSSGTGPGANVLTF. The CDR3, as DNA: TGTGCCAGCAGTTCAGGAACAGGCCCTGGGGCCAACGTCCTGACTTTC. V gene TRBV28 combines with J gene TRBJ2-6; D is perhaps TRBD1 (5 bases). CDR3 length: 16 amino acids. From germline, CDR1 is MDHEN and CDR2 SYDVKM. Trimming removed 4 bases from V and 2 bases from J, with 12 bases in between.

The CDR3, as DNA: TGTGCCAGCAGTTTACCCCCAGGGAAGGGCGGCGAGCAGTACTTC. Amino acid sequence: CASSLPPGKGGEQYF. The rearrangement uses TRBV28 and TRBJ2-7; D might be TRBD1 (5 bases). This CDR3 is 15 amino acids long. Trimming took off 2 bases at V and 6 bases at J, with 17 bases between the two ends. CDR1 is MDHEN and CDR2 is SYDVKM in the germline V gene.

The chain couples TRBV5-1 to TRBJ1-1, with a possible D match to TRBD1 (6 bases). Per germline, CDR1 SGHRS and CDR2 YFSETQ. V dropped 4 bases and J dropped 0 bases, with 7 bases sitting between them. The CDR3 runs 13 residues. The CDR3 region is CASSQGMNTEAFF. In nucleotides, the CDR3 is TGCGCCAGCAGCCAGGGGATGAACACTGAAGCTTTCTTT.

The gene calls are TRBV27 and TRBJ2-7; maybe TRBD2 (6 bases). V shed 3 bases and J shed 4 bases, with 19 bases lying between them. The CDR3 consists of 16 residues. From germline, CDR1 is MNHEY and CDR2 SMNVEV (reference sequence). The CDR3 nucleotides are TGTGCCAGCAGTTTGGGAAGCGGGCCTGTTCTATACGAGCAGTACTTC. Its protein product is CASSLGSGPVLYEQYF.

The chain couples TRBV5-6 to TRBJ1-2; tentative D call: TRBD1 (6 bases). CDR1 is SGHDT and CDR2 is YYEEEE in the germline V gene. V gave up 5 bases and J gave up 4 bases, with 15 bases separating them. The CDR3 spans 14 residues. CDR3 sequence: CASRLTQGFYGYTF. The CDR3 bases are TGTGCCAGCAGGCTTACCCAGGGGTTCTATGGCTACACCTTC.

CDR3 sequence: CASSPSRGETQYF. The CDR3 coding sequence is TGTGCCAGCAGCCCTTCCCGCGGGGAGACCCAGTACTTC. The chain is built from TRBV4-2 and TRBJ2-5; weak D call: TRBD2 (5 bases). The CDR3 is 13 amino acids. Trimming stripped 4 bases from V and 5 bases from J, with 11 bases between. Germline V gene sequence: CDR1 LGHNA, CDR2 YNFKEQ.

The chain combines TRBV27 with TRBJ2-7; D is unresolved. Between the trimmed V and J ends, which lost 3 bases and 6 bases, there was a span of 9 bases. The CDR3 has 12 residues. The germline V gene encodes CDR1 MNHEY and CDR2 SMNVEV (reference sequence). In DNA, the CDR3 is TGTGCCAGCAGTTTTGCTGGGGTCGAGCAGTACTTC. Translation: CASSFAGVEQYF.